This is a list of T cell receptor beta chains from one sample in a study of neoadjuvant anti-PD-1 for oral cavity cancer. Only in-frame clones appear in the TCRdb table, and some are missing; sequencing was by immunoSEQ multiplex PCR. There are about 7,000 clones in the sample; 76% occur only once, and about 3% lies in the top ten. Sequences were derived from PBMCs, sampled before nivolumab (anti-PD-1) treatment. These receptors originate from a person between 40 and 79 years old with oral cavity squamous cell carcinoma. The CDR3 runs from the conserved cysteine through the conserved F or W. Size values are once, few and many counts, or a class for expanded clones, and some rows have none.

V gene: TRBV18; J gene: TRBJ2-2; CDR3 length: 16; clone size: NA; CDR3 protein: CASSRGEGASTGELFF
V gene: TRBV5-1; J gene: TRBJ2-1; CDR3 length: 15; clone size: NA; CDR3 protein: CASSLSGGSYNEQFF
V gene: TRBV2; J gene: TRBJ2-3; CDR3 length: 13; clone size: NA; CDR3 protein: CASIRESTDTQYF
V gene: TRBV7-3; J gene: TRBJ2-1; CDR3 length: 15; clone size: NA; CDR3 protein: CASSAEDSSYNEQFF
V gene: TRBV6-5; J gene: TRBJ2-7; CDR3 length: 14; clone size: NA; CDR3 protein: CASARRAQGGWQYF
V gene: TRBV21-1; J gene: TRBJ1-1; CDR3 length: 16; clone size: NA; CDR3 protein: CASSKFSGGTVTEAFF
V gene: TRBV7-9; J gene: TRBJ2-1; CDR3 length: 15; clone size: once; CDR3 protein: CASSFLDTQDNEQFF
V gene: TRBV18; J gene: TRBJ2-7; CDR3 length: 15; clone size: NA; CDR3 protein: CASSPPGGLLYEQYF
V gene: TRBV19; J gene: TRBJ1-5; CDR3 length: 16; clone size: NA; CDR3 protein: CASSIGTGARNQPQHF
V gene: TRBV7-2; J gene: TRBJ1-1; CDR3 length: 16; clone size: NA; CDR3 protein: CASSSRGGRGYTEAFF
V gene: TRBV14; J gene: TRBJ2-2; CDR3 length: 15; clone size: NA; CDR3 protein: CASSPRGGAIGELFF
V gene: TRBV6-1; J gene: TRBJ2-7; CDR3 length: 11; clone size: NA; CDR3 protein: CASRVAYEQYF
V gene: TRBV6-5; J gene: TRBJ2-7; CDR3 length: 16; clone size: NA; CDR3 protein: CASSYGGTGKAYEQYF
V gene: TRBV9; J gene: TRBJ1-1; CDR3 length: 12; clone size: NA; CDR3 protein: CASSVAGEEAFF
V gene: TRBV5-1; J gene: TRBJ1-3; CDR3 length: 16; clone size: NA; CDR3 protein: CASSWGQGLAGNTIYF
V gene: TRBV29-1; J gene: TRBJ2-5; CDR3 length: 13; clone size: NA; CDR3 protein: CSVERLLAETQYF
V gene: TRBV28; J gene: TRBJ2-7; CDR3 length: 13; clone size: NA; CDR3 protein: CASGPLSSYEQYF
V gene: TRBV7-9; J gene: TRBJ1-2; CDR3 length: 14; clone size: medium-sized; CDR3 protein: CASSPQGRIDGYTF
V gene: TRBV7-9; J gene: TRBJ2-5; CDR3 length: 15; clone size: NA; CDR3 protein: CASSLRQGYQETQYF
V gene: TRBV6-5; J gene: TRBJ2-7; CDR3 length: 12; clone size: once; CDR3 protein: CASTSVAYEQYF
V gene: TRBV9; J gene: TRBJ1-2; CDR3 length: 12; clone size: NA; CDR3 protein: CASSAYSYGYTF
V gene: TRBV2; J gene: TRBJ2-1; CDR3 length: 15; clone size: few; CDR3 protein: CASSPGGPSLDEQFF
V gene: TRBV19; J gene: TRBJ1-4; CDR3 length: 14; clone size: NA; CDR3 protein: CASRSGQSNEKLFF
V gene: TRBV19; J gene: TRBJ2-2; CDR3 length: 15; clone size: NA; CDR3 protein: CASLPGREVTGELFF
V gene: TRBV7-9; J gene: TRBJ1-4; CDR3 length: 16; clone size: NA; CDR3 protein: CASSLGDRGLNEKLFF
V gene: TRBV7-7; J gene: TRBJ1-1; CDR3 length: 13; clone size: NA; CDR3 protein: CASSSDSNTEAFF
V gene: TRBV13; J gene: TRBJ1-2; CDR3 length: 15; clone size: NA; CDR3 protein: CASSLGLGSNYGYTF
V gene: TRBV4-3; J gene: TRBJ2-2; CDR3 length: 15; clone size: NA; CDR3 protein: CASSQDRRIGGELFF
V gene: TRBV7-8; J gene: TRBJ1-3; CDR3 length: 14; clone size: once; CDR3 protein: CASSLGTVGNTIYF
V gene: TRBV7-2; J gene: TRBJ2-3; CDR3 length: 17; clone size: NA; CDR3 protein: CASSRRGGAWNTDTQYF
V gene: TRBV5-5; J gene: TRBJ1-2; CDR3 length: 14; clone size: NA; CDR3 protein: CASSLGTTNYGYTF
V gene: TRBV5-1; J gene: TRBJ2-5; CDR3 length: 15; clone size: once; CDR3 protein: CASSVGGRESETQYF
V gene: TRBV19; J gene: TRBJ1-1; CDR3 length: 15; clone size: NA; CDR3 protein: CASSWDRGRNTEAFF
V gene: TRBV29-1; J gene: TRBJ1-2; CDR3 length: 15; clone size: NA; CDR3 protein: CSVDFPSTADYGYTF
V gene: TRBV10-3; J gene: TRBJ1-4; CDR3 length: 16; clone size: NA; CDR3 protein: CAISESGGQGTEKLFF
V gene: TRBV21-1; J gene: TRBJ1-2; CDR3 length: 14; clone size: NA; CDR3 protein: CASSKDQTNYGYTF
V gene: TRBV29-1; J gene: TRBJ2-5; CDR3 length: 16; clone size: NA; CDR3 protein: CSVQKGLAGGPGPQYF
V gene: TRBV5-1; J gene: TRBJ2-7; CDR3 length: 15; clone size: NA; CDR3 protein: CASRKTGGITDEQYF
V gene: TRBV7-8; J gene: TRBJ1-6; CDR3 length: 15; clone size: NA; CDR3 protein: CASSGQGAAYSPLHF
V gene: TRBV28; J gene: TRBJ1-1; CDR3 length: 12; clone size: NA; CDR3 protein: CAGRSVNTEAFF
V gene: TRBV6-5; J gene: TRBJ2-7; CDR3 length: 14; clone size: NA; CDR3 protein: CASRDGQSSYEQYF
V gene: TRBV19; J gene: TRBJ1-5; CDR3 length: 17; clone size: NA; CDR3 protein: CASSIDPQLNSNQPQHF
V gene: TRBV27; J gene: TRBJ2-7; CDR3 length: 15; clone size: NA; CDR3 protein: CASSLQAGSSYEQYF
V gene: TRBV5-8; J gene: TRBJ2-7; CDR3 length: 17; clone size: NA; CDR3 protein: CASSLARDGVHPYEQYF
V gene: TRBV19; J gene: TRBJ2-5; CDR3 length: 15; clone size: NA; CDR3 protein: CASSFRQGFQETQYF
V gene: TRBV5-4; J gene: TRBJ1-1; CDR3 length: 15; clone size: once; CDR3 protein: CASSPGGGLNTEAFF
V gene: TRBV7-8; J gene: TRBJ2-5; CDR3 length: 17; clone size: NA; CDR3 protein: CASSQGLAGPSQETQYF
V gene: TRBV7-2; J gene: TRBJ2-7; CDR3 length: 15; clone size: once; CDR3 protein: CASSLQGQSNYEQYF
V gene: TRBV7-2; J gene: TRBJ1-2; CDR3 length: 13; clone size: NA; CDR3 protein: CASSLGRLEGYTF
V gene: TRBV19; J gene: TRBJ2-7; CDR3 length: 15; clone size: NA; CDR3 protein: CASTPTSGVSYEQYF
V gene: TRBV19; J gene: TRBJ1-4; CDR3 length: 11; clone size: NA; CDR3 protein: CASSIVGKLFF
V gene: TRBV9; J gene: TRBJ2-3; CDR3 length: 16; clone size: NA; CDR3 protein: CASSVEGGHSTDTQYF
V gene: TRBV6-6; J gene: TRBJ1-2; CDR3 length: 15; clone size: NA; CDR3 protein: CASSYSPGQGHRCTF
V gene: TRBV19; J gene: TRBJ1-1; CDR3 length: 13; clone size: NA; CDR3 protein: CASLQGSGTEAFF
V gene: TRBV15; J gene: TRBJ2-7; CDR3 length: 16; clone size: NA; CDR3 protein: CATSRDRGVGGNEQYF
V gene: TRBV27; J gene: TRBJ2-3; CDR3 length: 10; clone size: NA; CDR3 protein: CASSLNTQYF
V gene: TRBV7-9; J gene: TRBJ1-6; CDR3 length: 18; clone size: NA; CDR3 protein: CASSLGGRASGYNSPLHF
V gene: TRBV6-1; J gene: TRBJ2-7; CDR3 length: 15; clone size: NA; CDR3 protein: CASSEEGHVPYEQYF
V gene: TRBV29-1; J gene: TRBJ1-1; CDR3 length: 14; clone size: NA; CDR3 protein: CSVVSGTGNTEAFF